This TCR beta chain was sequenced in a study of T cell responses to AZD1222 COVID-19 vaccine. The CDR3 runs to 15 residues. V was trimmed by 3 bases and J by 5 bases, leaving 14 bases between them. Germline CDR1 and CDR2: SGHNT and YENEEA. This clone was seen once. Profiled with immunoSEQ multiplex PCR; TCRdb holds only in-frame clones, not every one. The sample yields approximately 110,000 clones, 92% seen once. Investigators merged groups given second doses at roughly 4 or roughly 12 weeks. The rearrangement uses TRBV11-3 and TRBJ2-1, with D maybe TRBD2 (6 bases). Sequencing used peripheral blood, obtained 28 days after the second AZD1222 dose. The sequence was collected from an adult who received the AZD1222 COVID-19 vaccine. CDR3: CASSFGGMMNNEQFF. For the CDR3, the DNA is TGTGCCAGCAGCTTTGGAGGGATGATGAACAATGAGCAGTTCTTC.